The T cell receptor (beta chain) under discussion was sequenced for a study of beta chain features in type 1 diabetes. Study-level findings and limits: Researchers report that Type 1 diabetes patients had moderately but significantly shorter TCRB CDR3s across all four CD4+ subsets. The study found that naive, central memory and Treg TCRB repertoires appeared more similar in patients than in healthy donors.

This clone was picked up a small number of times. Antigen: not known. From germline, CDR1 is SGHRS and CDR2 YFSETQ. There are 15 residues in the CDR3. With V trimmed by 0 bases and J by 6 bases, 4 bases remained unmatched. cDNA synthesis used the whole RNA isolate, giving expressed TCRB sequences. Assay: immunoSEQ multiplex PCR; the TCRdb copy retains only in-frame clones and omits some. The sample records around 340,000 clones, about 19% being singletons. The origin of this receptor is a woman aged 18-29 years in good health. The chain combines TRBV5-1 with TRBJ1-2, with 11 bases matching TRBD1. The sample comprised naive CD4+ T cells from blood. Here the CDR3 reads CASSLVGQGADGYTF. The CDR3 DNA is TGCGCCAGCAGCTTGGTCGGACAGGGGGCGGATGGCTACACCTTC.